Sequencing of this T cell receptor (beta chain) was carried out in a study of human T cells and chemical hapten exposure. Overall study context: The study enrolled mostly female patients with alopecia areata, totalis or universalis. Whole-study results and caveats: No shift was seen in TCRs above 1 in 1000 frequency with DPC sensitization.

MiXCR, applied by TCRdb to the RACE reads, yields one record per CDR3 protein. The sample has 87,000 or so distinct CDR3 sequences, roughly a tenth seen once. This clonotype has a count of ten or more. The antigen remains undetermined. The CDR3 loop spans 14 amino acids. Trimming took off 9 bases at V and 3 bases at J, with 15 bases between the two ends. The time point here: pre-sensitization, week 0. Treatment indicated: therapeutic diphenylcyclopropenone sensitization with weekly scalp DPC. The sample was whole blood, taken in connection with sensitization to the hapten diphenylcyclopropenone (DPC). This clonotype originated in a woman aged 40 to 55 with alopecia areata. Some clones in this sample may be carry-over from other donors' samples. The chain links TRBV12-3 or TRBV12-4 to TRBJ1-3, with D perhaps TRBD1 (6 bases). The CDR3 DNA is TGTGCCAGTAAAAAACAGGGAGGTGGAAACACCATATATTTT. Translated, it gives CASKKQGGGNTIYF.